These T cell receptor beta chains were read from a single sample in a study of T cells in Graves' hyperthyroidism and ophthalmopathy. TCRdb reanalysed the multiplex PCR reads using MiXCR and keeps one entry per CDR3 protein. This sample has about 600,000 distinct CDR3 sequences, with 11% to 15% found just once. Input material: blood. These receptors all stem from a young woman with Graves' ophthalmopathy. Both conserved end residues are part of each CDR3. D genes are given only for firm matches. Only some rows state a clone size, as once, few, many or a class for expanded clones.

TGTGCCTGGAAGTCTGTGGCGGGAGCAACTTCCTACGAGCAGTACTTC,CAWKSVAGATSYEQYF,TRBJ2-7,TRBV30,.,TRBD2
TGCGCCAGCAGCCAAGATGGGGGGAGATATAATGAAAAACTGTTTTTT,CASSQDGGRYNEKLFF,TRBJ1-4,TRBV4-3,.,.
TGTGCCAGCAGTGAAGCGGGCAGGGAGTATCAGCCCCAGCATTTT,CASSEAGREYQPQHF,TRBJ1-5,TRBV6-1,many,.
TGTGCCAGCAGCTCAACCGACAGGGTCCACGAGCAGTACTTC,CASSSTDRVHEQYF,TRBJ2-7,TRBV7-9,many,TRBD1
TGTGCCAGCAGCACAGGGGGCGCGGGAAACACTGAAGCTTTCTTT,CASSTGGAGNTEAFF,TRBJ1-1,TRBV9,.,TRBD1
TGTGCCAGTAGTCCAACCAGGTGGCCCACAGATACGCAGTATTTT,CASSPTRWPTDTQYF,TRBJ2-3,TRBV19,.,.
TGTGCCAGCAGCCCGACTAGGGGGGACCGGAGGACAGATACGCAGTATTTT,CASSPTRGDRRTDTQYF,TRBJ2-3,TRBV11-3,few,.
TGCGCCAGCAGCCAAGTGCAGCGGGAGGGCCCTGGAGATACGCAGTATTTT,CASSQVQREGPGDTQYF,TRBJ2-3,TRBV4-1,.,TRBD2
TGTGCCAGCAGTTTTGGACAGGGGAGTCGCGGGGAGCTGTTTTTT,CASSFGQGSRGELFF,TRBJ2-2,TRBV12-3/TRBV12-4,few,TRBD1
TGTGCCAGCAGTGAATCCGGACTAGCGGGAGTAATCTCGGCGACAGATACGCAGTATTTT,CASSESGLAGVISATDTQYF,TRBJ2-3,TRBV2,.,TRBD2
TGTGCCTGGAGTGTATCAGGGTGGGGGGAGTTCTTC,CAWSVSGWGEFF,TRBJ2-1,TRBV30,.,.
TGTGCCAGCAGCTTCGAGGGACAGGGAATTGGCTACGAGCAGTACTTC,CASSFEGQGIGYEQYF,TRBJ2-7,TRBV7-9,many,TRBD1
TGTGCCAGCAGCCCCCACCTACTAGCGGGGAACAATGAGCAGTTCTTC,CASSPHLLAGNNEQFF,TRBJ2-1,TRBV7-3,many,TRBD2
TGTGCCAGCAGCCTGGGGGGGGAGTCGGGTATAGGCTACACCTTC,CASSLGGESGIGYTF,TRBJ1-2,TRBV7-2,many,.
TGTGCCAGCAGTCCACTGACAGGGACTGGGGCCAACGTCCTGACTTTC,CASSPLTGTGANVLTF,TRBJ2-6,TRBV12-3/TRBV12-4,many,TRBD1
TGTGCCTGGAGTAGGCTAGCTCCCTACAATGAGCAGTTCTTC,CAWSRLAPYNEQFF,TRBJ2-1,TRBV30,many,.
TGTGCCAGCAGTTACGGCGGAGATCCGGGAAACACCATATATTTT,CASSYGGDPGNTIYF,TRBJ1-3,TRBV6-5,many,.
TGTGCCAGCAGTTGGGGGAACACCATATATTTT,CASSWGNTIYF,TRBJ1-3,TRBV28,.,.
TGTGCCAGCAGCTTAACCCCCAACAATGAGCAGTTCTTC,CASSLTPNNEQFF,TRBJ2-1,TRBV7-3,many,.
TGTGCCAGCAGCTCTGAGACTAGTAAGGAAAATGAGCAGTTCTTC,CASSSETSKENEQFF,TRBJ2-1,TRBV6-2/TRBV6-3,many,.
TGTGCCAGCAGCTTGGGACTAGCGGGAGGAAGGCAGTTCTTC,CASSLGLAGGRQFF,TRBJ2-1,TRBV7-9,many,TRBD2
TGTGCCAGCAGCTTAGGAGGGCAGTACATGAACACTGAAGCTTTCTTT,CASSLGGQYMNTEAFF,TRBJ1-1,TRBV11-2,.,.
TGTGCCAGCAGTTTATCAGGGGGTAAAGTACCCCAGCATTTT,CASSLSGGKVPQHF,TRBJ1-5,TRBV28,few,TRBD1
TGTGCCAGCAGTTACAGGGGTATCAATCAGCCCCAGCATTTT,CASSYRGINQPQHF,TRBJ1-5,TRBV2,many,TRBD1
TGTGCCAGTAGTATCAGGGCGGGACTAGCCTATGAGCAGTTCTTC,CASSIRAGLAYEQFF,TRBJ2-1,TRBV19,.,TRBD2
TGTGCCAGCGCTCTAGCGGGAGTTAATGAGCAGTTCTTC,CASALAGVNEQFF,TRBJ2-1,TRBV28,many,TRBD2
TGTGCCAGCAGCGAGCGTAGGGCCCAGTACTTC,CASSERRAQYF,TRBJ2-5,TRBV7-9,few,.
TGTGCCAGCAGTTTCTCGGGAGGTATGGAGACCCAGTACTTC,CASSFSGGMETQYF,TRBJ2-5,TRBV12-3/TRBV12-4,many,TRBD2
TGTGCCAGCAGTTACGGGCAGTCCACTGAAGCTTTCTTT,CASSYGQSTEAFF,TRBJ1-1,TRBV6-2/TRBV6-3,many,.
TGTGCCGGCGGGTGGGGTCTCAATCAGCCCCAGCATTTT,CAGGWGLNQPQHF,TRBJ1-5,TRBV19,.,.
TGTGCCAGCAGTTTATCAGCCGGGACCCTGATTGGCAATGAGCAGTTCTTC,CASSLSAGTLIGNEQFF,TRBJ2-1,TRBV27,many,.
TGCGCCAGCAGCCAAGATCACGGATACTACGAGCAGTACTTC,CASSQDHGYYEQYF,TRBJ2-7,TRBV4-1,.,.
TGTGCCAGCAGGTCCCGGGAGCCCCAGCATTTT,CASRSREPQHF,TRBJ1-5,TRBV28,many,.
TGTGCCTCATTTATGACAGGGGGAACGCGCGAGCAGTACTTC,CASFMTGGTREQYF,TRBJ2-7,TRBV30,few,TRBD1
TGTGCCAGCAATAGTATGGGAGATAATTCACCCCTCCACTTT,CASNSMGDNSPLHF,TRBJ1-6,TRBV28,many,.
TGCGCCAGCAGCTCTGGACAGAGGGGCAGTACCTCGGAGACCCAGTACTTC,CASSSGQRGSTSETQYF,TRBJ2-5,TRBV5-1,few,.
TGCAGTGCTAGAGATTTGGGCCAGCAAGACACTGAAGCTTTCTTT,CSARDLGQQDTEAFF,TRBJ1-1,TRBV20-1,many,.
TGTGCCTCGTCCTGGGGGTTAGGAGGCAATCAGCCCCAGCATTTT,CASSWGLGGNQPQHF,TRBJ1-5,TRBV30,.,.
TGTGCCAGCAGTCACAGGGCAGGGGGCAATCAGCCCCAGCATTTT,CASSHRAGGNQPQHF,TRBJ1-5,TRBV27,many,.
TGTGCCAGCCGGGTCCGACTAGCGGGAATGTACAATGAGCAGTTCTTC,CASRVRLAGMYNEQFF,TRBJ2-1,TRBV27,many,TRBD2
TGTGCCAGCAGTTTCCCTGGCGGGAGGCCCACAGATACGCAGTATTTT,CASSFPGGRPTDTQYF,TRBJ2-3,TRBV28,.,TRBD2
TGTGCCAGCAGCTTAGATGGGCCGGGCACCCTCCCCCTGAATGAGCAGTTCTTC,CASSLDGPGTLPLNEQFF,TRBJ2-1,TRBV11-3,many,.
TGTGCCAGCAGTTTATATCTCGCCGGGACTAGCGACAATGAGCAGTTCTTC,CASSLYLAGTSDNEQFF,TRBJ2-1,TRBV28,many,TRBD2
TGTGCCAGCAGCTCGACATCCTCTAATGAAAAACTGTTTTTT,CASSSTSSNEKLFF,TRBJ1-4,TRBV7-6,many,.
TGTGCCAGCAGCCACCTCACTCGGGTATCTGAAGCTTTCTTT,CASSHLTRVSEAFF,TRBJ1-1,TRBV5-5,.,.
TGTGCCAGGGAGACTAGCGGGAGGGCCCCAGATACGCAGTATTTT,CARETSGRAPDTQYF,TRBJ2-3,TRBV2,.,TRBD2
TGTGCCAGCATTACGTCCACTAAGCTCAATGAGCAGTTCTTC,CASITSTKLNEQFF,TRBJ2-1,TRBV12-3/TRBV12-4,.,.
TGTGCCAGACACCTAGGGAGCCAGCCCCAGCATTTT,CARHLGSQPQHF,TRBJ1-5,TRBV24-1,.,.
TGTGCCAGCAGTTTAGTACAGGGGAATGAAGCTTTCTTT,CASSLVQGNEAFF,TRBJ1-1,TRBV27,many,TRBD1
TGCAGCGTGGAAACAGGGGGCGAGCAGTACTTC,CSVETGGEQYF,TRBJ2-7,TRBV29-1,few,TRBD1
TGTGCCAGCAGCTTAGTAGGGGGCGGACAGCTCTCCTATAATTCACCCCTCCACTTT,CASSLVGGGQLSYNSPLHF,TRBJ1-6,TRBV7-9,.,TRBD1
TGTGCCAGCAGAACCACCCCCGGTTTGGAGGGGAACCGCGATGAAAAACTGTTTTTT,CASRTTPGLEGNRDEKLFF,TRBJ1-4,TRBV12-3/TRBV12-4,few,.
TGTGCCAGCAGTTACTCGATTCCGGGTGCAGATACGCAGTATTTT,CASSYSIPGADTQYF,TRBJ2-3,TRBV6-6,many,.
TGTGCCAGCAGCGTAGAAGGCGCTAGCGGGATTTCACAAGAGACCCAGTACTTC,CASSVEGASGISQETQYF,TRBJ2-5,TRBV9,.,TRBD2
TGTGCCAGCAGCCAAGATATAGCGGGAGGGTACTCCTACGAGCAGTACTTC,CASSQDIAGGYSYEQYF,TRBJ2-7,TRBV4-2,.,TRBD2
TGTGCCAGCAGTGCAAACAACTATGGCTACACCTTC,CASSANNYGYTF,TRBJ1-2,TRBV12-3/TRBV12-4,many,.
TGTGCCAGCAGCCACCAGCTCGGGACATACCCTCCGGGGGAGCTGTTTTTT,CASSHQLGTYPPGELFF,TRBJ2-2,TRBV3-1,.,.
TGTGCCAGCAGCTTCCGAGGACTCAACCGCCTCAATCAGCCCCAGCATTTT,CASSFRGLNRLNQPQHF,TRBJ1-5,TRBV5-8,many,.
TGTGCCAGTAGTATCCCTAGTCCTTCCTACAATGAGCAGTTCTTC,CASSIPSPSYNEQFF,TRBJ2-1,TRBV19,.,.
TGTGCCAGCAGTGGTGTGGGTGGAAACACCATATATTTT,CASSGVGGNTIYF,TRBJ1-3,TRBV2,few,.